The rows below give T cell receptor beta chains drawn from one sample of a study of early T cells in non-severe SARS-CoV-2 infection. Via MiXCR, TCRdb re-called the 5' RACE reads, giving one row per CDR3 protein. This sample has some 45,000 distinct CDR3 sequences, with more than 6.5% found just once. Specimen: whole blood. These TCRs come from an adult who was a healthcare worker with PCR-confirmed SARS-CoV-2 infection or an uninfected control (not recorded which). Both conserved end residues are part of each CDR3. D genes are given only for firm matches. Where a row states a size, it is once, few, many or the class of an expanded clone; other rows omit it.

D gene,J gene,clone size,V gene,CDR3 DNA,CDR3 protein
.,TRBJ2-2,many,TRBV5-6,TGTGCCAGCAGCATTAGACCGGACACCGGGGAGCTGTTTTTT,CASSIRPDTGELFF
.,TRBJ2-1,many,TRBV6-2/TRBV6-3,TGTGCCAGCAGTTACGGGGGGGCGATCTACAATGAGCAGTTCTTC,CASSYGGAIYNEQFF
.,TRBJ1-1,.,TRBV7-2,TGTGCCAGCAGCTTAGCTGGGAGACTAGCTGAAGCTTTCTTT,CASSLAGRLAEAFF
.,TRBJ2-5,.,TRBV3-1,TGTGCCAGCACCCCTACGCGGACCCAAGAGACCCAGTACTTC,CASTPTRTQETQYF
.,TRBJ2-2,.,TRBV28,TGTGCCAGCAGTTTAACGGGACGGGTTAACACCGGGGAGCTGTTTTTT,CASSLTGRVNTGELFF
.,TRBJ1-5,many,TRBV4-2,TGTGCCAGCAGCCAAGATGGGTGGTCGAGTTCCAATCAGCCCCAGCATTTT,CASSQDGWSSSNQPQHF
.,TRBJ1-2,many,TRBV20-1,TGCAGTGCGGGGGAGGCGGGAATCTATGGCTACACCTTC,CSAGEAGIYGYTF
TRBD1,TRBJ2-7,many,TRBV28,TGTGCCAGCAAAACAGGGGGACATTCCTACGAGCAGTACTTC,CASKTGGHSYEQYF
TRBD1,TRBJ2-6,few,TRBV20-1,TGCAGTGCTAGATGGAGACAGGGTTCGTGGTCTGGGGCCAACGTCCTGACTTTC,CSARWRQGSWSGANVLTF
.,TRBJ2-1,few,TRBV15,TGTGCCACCAGCAGAGATCAGGCTATAACTCTGAGGAATGAGCAGTTCTTC,CATSRDQAITLRNEQFF
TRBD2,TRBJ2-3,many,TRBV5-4,TGTGCCAGCAGCTTGGGCTCGGTACTAGCGGTTCTCACAGATACGCAGTATTTT,CASSLGSVLAVLTDTQYF
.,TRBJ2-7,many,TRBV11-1,TGTGCCAGCAGCTTATTGTACGGGGACGAGCAGTACTTC,CASSLLYGDEQYF
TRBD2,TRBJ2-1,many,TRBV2,TGTGCCAGCAGTGGGGCGGGGGGCCTCTATGAGCAGTTCTTC,CASSGAGGLYEQFF
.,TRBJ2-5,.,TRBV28,TGTGCCAGCAGTTTCACCCGGGACACACAAGAGACCCAGTACTTC,CASSFTRDTQETQYF
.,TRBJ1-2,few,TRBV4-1,TGCGCCAGCAGCCAAGATCCTACAGCCCACTATGGCTACACCTTC,CASSQDPTAHYGYTF
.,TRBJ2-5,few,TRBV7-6,TGTGCCAGCAGCTTTTTTGGAGGACAGCGAGAGACCCAGTACTTC,CASSFFGGQRETQYF
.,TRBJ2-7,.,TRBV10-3,TGTGCCATCAGTGATGGGGTCGAGCAGTACTTC,CAISDGVEQYF
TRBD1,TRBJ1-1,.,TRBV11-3,TGTGTCAGCAGCTTAGATGGACAGGGCACTGAAGCTTTCTTT,CVSSLDGQGTEAFF
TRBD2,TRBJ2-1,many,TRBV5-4,TGTGCCAGCAGCAGAACGGGGGGGCTTTACAATGAGCAGTTCTTC,CASSRTGGLYNEQFF
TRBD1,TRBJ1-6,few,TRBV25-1,TGTGCCAGCAGTGGCCAGACAGGGTTGTTCAATTCACCCCTCCACTTT,CASSGQTGLFNSPLHF
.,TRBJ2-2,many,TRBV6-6,TGTGCCAGCAGTAGGGGGGCGACCGGGGAGCTGTTTTTT,CASSRGATGELFF
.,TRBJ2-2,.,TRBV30,TGTGCCTGGACACCAGGGGCCGGGGAGCTGTTTTTT,CAWTPGAGELFF
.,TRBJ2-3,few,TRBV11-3,TGTGCCAGCAGCTTAGATCACCATACGCAGTATTTT,CASSLDHHTQYF
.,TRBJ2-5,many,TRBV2,TGTGCCAGCAACCAAGGGCAGGGCATGGAAGAGACCCAGTACTTC,CASNQGQGMEETQYF
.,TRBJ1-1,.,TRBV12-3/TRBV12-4,TGTGCCAGCAGTTTTGTTGGGGGCCCCGAAGCTTTCTTT,CASSFVGGPEAFF
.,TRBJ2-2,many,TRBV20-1,TGCAGTGCTAGGATACTCCGGGACTTCCCGCTAAACACCGGGGAGCTGTTTTTT,CSARILRDFPLNTGELFF
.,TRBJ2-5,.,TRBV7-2,TGTGCCAGCGCTATTCGACAAGAGACCCAGTACTTC,CASAIRQETQYF
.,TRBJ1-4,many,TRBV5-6,TGTGCCAGCAGTGACGGACGGGAAAAACTGTTTTTT,CASSDGREKLFF
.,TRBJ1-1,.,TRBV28,TGTGCCAGCCTTCACGCCAACACTGAAGCTTTCTTT,CASLHANTEAFF
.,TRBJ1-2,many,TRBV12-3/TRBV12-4,TGTGCCAGCAGTGCGGACCGCGGCGGGAGATATGGCTACACCTTC,CASSADRGGRYGYTF
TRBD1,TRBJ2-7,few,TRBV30,TGTGCCTCGGACAGGGCCACCTACGAGCAGTACTTC,CASDRATYEQYF
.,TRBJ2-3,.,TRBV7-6,TGTGCCAGCAGCTTACACGGCACAGATACGCAGTATTTT,CASSLHGTDTQYF
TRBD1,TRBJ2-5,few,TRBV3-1,TGTGCCAGCAGCACCACAGGGGAAGAGACCCAGTACTTC,CASSTTGEETQYF
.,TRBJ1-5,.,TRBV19,TGTGCCAGTATCGGAGCCGGGGCAGGCTATCCACATCAGCCCCAGCATTTT,CASIGAGAGYPHQPQHF
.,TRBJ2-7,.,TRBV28,TGTGCCAGCAGTTTATCACAGCCCGGTAGCGGCCTTGGTGAGCAGTACTTC,CASSLSQPGSGLGEQYF
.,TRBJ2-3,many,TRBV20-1,TGCAGTGCGGAGGGGCCGGGGAGCACAGATACGCAGTATTTT,CSAEGPGSTDTQYF
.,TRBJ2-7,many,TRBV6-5,TGTGCCAGCAGTTACGCAGGGACCCTCTACGAGCAGTACTTC,CASSYAGTLYEQYF
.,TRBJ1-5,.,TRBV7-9,TGTGCCACCGGCCCTCCTCCGTTCCGTGCTGATCAGCCCCAGCATTTT,CATGPPPFRADQPQHF
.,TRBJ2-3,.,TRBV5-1,TGCGCCAGCAGCTTGGAGCCTAGCGGCACAGATACGCAGTATTTT,CASSLEPSGTDTQYF
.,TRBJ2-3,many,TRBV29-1,TGCAGCGTAAGCGGTTACCTCACAGATACGCAGTATTTT,CSVSGYLTDTQYF
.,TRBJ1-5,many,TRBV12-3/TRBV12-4,TGTGCTATCGCGATCGGAGGATTTAGCAATCAGCCCCAGCATTTT,CAIAIGGFSNQPQHF
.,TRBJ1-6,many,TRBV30,TGTGCCTGGAGTAAAGAGGTTCCCTCACCCCTCCACTTT,CAWSKEVPSPLHF
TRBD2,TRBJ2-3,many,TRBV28,TGTGCCAGCAGTTTACCAGCGGGGGGAACCACGAATACGCAGTATTTT,CASSLPAGGTTNTQYF
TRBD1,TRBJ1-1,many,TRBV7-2,TGTGCCAGCAGCCCGGACAGGGGCCTTAACACTGAAGCTTTCTTT,CASSPDRGLNTEAFF
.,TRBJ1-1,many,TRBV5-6,TGTGCCAGCAGCTTCGCAGACGGGAACACTGAAGCTTTCTTT,CASSFADGNTEAFF
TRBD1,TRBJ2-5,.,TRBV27,TGTGCCAGCAGTTCCTCCCCGGGACAGATTCAAGAGACCCAGTACTTC,CASSSSPGQIQETQYF
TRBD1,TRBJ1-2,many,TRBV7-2,TGTGCCAGCAGGAGGGACAGGAGGTACTATGGCTACACCTTC,CASRRDRRYYGYTF
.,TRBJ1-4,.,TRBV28,TGTGCCAGCAGTTTTCTCGAGCAGCAAAGTGAAAAACTGTTTTTT,CASSFLEQQSEKLFF
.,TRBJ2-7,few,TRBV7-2,TGTGCCAGCAGCTTTGGCACTACTATCTCCTACGAGCAGTACTTC,CASSFGTTISYEQYF
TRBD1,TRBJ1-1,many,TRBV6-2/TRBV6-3,TGTGCCAGCAGGGCGACAGGGGTGATGAAGACCACTGAAGCTTTCTTT,CASRATGVMKTTEAFF
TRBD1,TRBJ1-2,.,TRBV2,TGTGCCAGCACCCGGTCAGGGGGGTCCTATGGCTACACCTTC,CASTRSGGSYGYTF
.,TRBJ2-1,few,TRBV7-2,TGTGCCAGCACCCCCCGCCCCACCTCCTACAATGAGCAGTTCTTC,CASTPRPTSYNEQFF
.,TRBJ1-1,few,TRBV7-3,TGTGCCAGCAGCTTACAATACGGGACTGAAGCTTTCTTT,CASSLQYGTEAFF
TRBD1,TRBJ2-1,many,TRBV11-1,TGTGCCAGCAGCGTAGACGGGACAGGGTCCAATGAGCAGTTCTTC,CASSVDGTGSNEQFF
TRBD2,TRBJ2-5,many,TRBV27,TGTGCCAGCAGTTTCTGGGGACTACGAGAGACCCAGTACTTC,CASSFWGLRETQYF
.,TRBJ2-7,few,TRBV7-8,TGTGCCAGCAGCCCCGGATCGTGGAACCCGACGGTTCCCTACGAGCAGTACTTC,CASSPGSWNPTVPYEQYF
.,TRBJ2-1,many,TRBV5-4,TGTGCCAGCAGCTCGGGAGTTGAGCAGTTCTTC,CASSSGVEQFF
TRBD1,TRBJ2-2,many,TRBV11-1,TGTGCCAGCAGCTCCCGACAGGGGGCCGGGGAGCTGTTTTTT,CASSSRQGAGELFF